Following are 27 T cell receptor beta chains from one sample sequenced in a study of OX40 agonist ivuxolimab in advanced cancers. Data came from immunoSEQ multiplex PCR; TCRdb stores just in-frame clones and leaves some out. The sample has 99,000 or so clones, about 91% seen once. Specimen: CD4+ or CD8+ T cells sorted from blood, collected in a trial of the OX40 agonist ivuxolimab. The receptor source for this set is an adult with an advanced solid tumor such as melanoma, head and neck, liver or kidney cancer.

This sequence joins TRBV7-3 and TRBJ2-3; the D gene is possibly TRBD1 (6 bases). CDR3 size: 17 residues. From germline, CDR1 is SGHTA and CDR2 FQGTGA. The V and J ends lost 5 bases and 3 bases respectively, with 21 bases between them. Here the CDR3 reads CASSTQPQGRGTDTQYF. The CDR3, as DNA: TGTGCCAGCAGCACCCAACCACAGGGAAGGGGGACAGATACGCAGTATTTT.

The chain has TRBV6-1 and TRBJ1-4; no definite D call. This CDR3 spans 15 amino acids. Germline CDR1 MNHNS, CDR2 SASEGT. The V and J ends lost 7 bases and 3 bases respectively, with 15 bases between them. The CDR3 DNA reads as TGTGCCAGCACTAGAGTCCCTGCGGCTAATGAAAAACTGTTTTTT. Translation: CASTRVPAANEKLFF.

This chain connects TRBV5-1 to TRBJ2-3; unclear D gene. V lost 0 bases to trimming and J lost 1 base, with 15 bases between them. Germline lookup yields CDR1 SGHRS and CDR2 YFSETQ. This CDR3 contains 17 residues. CDR3 DNA: TGCGCCAGCAGCTTGGCCACCCCAGACCTTCGCACAGATACGCAGTATTTT. This sequence encodes CASSLATPDLRTDTQYF.

The chain joins TRBV5-5 to TRBJ2-5; D is uncertain. This CDR3 comprises 13 residues. The germline V and J ends were trimmed by 4 bases and 2 bases, with 9 bases remaining between them. CDR1 is SGHKS and CDR2 is YYEKEE in the germline V gene (reference sequence). CDR3 amino acids: CASSQAGQETQYF. CDR3 coding DNA: TGTGCCAGCAGCCAGGCAGGTCAAGAGACCCAGTACTTC.

This rearrangement joins TRBV9 to TRBJ1-1; D remains ambiguous. With 0 bases removed from V and 0 bases from J, the gap between germline ends came to 12 bases. CDR1 is SGDLS, CDR2 YYNGEE, per germline. The CDR3 covers 16 residues. The CDR3 region is CASSVVPTSVNTEAFF. For the CDR3, the DNA is TGTGCCAGCAGCGTAGTCCCGACTTCCGTGAACACTGAAGCTTTCTTT.

V gene TRBV7-2 combines with J gene TRBJ2-1; D unclear. Trimming shortened V by 2 bases and J by 0 bases, and 14 bases separated the two germline ends. Germline V gene data show CDR1 as SGHTA and CDR2 as FQGNSA. This CDR3 has 17 amino acids. The CDR3 DNA reads TGTGCCAGCAGCTTAAAAGTCGGCGATAGCTCCTACAATGAGCAGTTCTTC. Translated: CASSLKVGDSSYNEQFF.

There are a few counts of this clone. The chain joins TRBV18 to TRBJ2-7, with 9 bases lining up with TRBD1. The CDR3 sequence is 17 residues long. The V gene's germline CDR1 is KGHSH and CDR2 LQKENI. The ends lost 2 bases at V and 9 bases at J; junction bases unmatched: 17. Here the CDR3 DNA reads TGTGCCAGCTCACCATCGACATCCGGGACAGGGACCAGTGCGCAGTACTTC. It encodes CASSPSTSGTGTSAQYF.

The V and J genes are TRBV7-2 and TRBJ1-1; TRBD1 might be the D (5 bases). Germline V lookup: CDR1 SGHTA, CDR2 FQGNSA. This CDR3 has 14 residues. The germline V and J ends were trimmed by 5 bases and 1 base, with 11 bases remaining between them. CDR3 coding DNA: TGTGCCAGCAGCCCTCACGGGGCGAACACTGAAGCTTTCTTT. It encodes CASSPHGANTEAFF.

The chain has TRBV19 and TRBJ1-5, with D perhaps TRBD1 (5 bases). V gave up 9 bases and J gave up 3 bases, with 12 bases separating them. Germline V gene sequence: CDR1 LNHDA, CDR2 SQIVND (reference sequence). This CDR3 has 13 amino acids. This CDR3 is CASREGINQPQHF. The CDR3 DNA follows: TGTGCCAGCCGTGAGGGGATCAATCAGCCCCAGCATTTT.

The chain has TRBV6-1 and TRBJ1-4, with TRBD1 matching 7 bases. The junction had 11 bases not matched to a gene; V was cut back by 5 bases and J by 8 bases. CDR3 size: 15 residues. CDR1 and CDR2 from the germline V gene are MNHNS and SASEGT. The CDR3 sequence: CASSPDRRGYEKLFF. The CDR3 coding sequence is TGTGCCAGCAGTCCGGACAGGCGAGGTTACGAAAAACTGTTTTTT.

This chain links TRBV28 with TRBJ1-2; TRBD1 agrees at 10 bases. V lost 2 bases to trimming and J lost 4 bases; unmatched junction nucleotides: 7. CDR3 length: 16 residues. In germline, CDR1 is MDHEN, CDR2 SYDVKM. The CDR3 DNA reads as TGTGCCAGCAGTTTAGGGGCCGGGGACAGGGGCTATGGCTACACCTTC. It encodes CASSLGAGDRGYGYTF.

The table lists this clone with a count of one. This chain connects TRBV9 to TRBJ2-1; 9 nucleotides agree with TRBD2. Germline V gene lookup returns CDR1 SGDLS and CDR2 YYNGEE. The length of the CDR3 is 15 residues. With 3 bases clipped from V and 4 bases from J, the junction kept 5 bases outside the gene matches. The CDR3 bases are TGTGCCAGCAGCGAAACTAGCGGGTCTTACAATGAGCAGTTCTTC. Its protein is CASSETSGSYNEQFF.

This clone was detected once. The rearrangement uses TRBV7-2 and TRBJ1-5; 9 nucleotides match TRBD1. This CDR3 has 16 residues. V gave up 2 bases and J gave up 3 bases; unmatched junction bases: 5. Germline values: CDR1 SGHTA, CDR2 FQGNSA. The CDR3 loop is CASSLFGQGNNQPQHF. The CDR3, as DNA: TGTGCCAGCAGCTTATTTGGACAGGGGAACAATCAGCCCCAGCATTTT.

J is TRBJ2-5 and V is TRBV18, with TRBD2 matching over 15 bases. CDR3 length: 17 amino acids. After removal of 6 bases from V and 5 bases from J, the junction contained 10 bases not matched to a gene. Germline V lookup: CDR1 KGHSH, CDR2 LQKENI. As DNA, the CDR3 is TGTGCCAGCTCTCTTCGGACTAGCGGGAGGGCTCCGGAGACCCAGTACTTC. Translated, it gives CASSLRTSGRAPETQYF.

The chain joins TRBV5-4 to TRBJ2-1; D call uncertain. V lost 0 bases and J lost 8, with 15 bases in between. Germline V gene sequence: CDR1 SGHNT, CDR2 YYREEE (reference sequence). The CDR3 loop spans 15 amino acids. The CDR3 DNA reads TGTGCCAGCAGCTTGGCTAGACGGGCAATGCATGAGCAGTTCTTC. It is translated as CASSLARRAMHEQFF.

The rearrangement links TRBV4-3 to TRBJ2-3, with TRBD2 matching over 14 bases. CDR1 and CDR2 (germline): LGHNA, YSLEER. The CDR3 sequence is 17 residues long. Trimming removed 4 bases from V and 5 bases from J; junction bases left unmatched: 8. The CDR3 here is CASSRTFGTSGGDTQYF. The CDR3 coding sequence is TGCGCCAGCAGCCGTACTTTCGGGACTAGCGGGGGAGATACGCAGTATTTT.

The rearrangement joins TRBV28 to TRBJ2-7, with no clear D. Germline V CDR1 and CDR2: MDHEN, SYDVKM. V lost 6 bases and J 6 bases, leaving 12 bases between the germline ends. This CDR3 has 12 amino acids. The CDR3 spells CASSPPSPEQYF. CDR3 DNA: TGTGCCAGCAGCCCCCCCTCGCCCGAGCAGTACTTC.

This clone has a single count. The gene calls are TRBV5-5 and TRBJ1-1; no clear D. The CDR3 loop spans 15 amino acids. Germline V gives CDR1 SGHKS, CDR2 YYEKEE (reference sequence). Trimming stripped 4 bases from V and 2 bases from J, with 15 bases between. The CDR3 sequence is CASSLNPTGNTEAFF. The CDR3 DNA reads TGTGCCAGCAGCCTGAACCCGACGGGTAACACTGAAGCTTTCTTT.

The chain links TRBV9 to TRBJ2-2, with a possible D match to TRBD2 (5 bases). V lost 3 bases and J 0 bases, leaving 15 bases between the germline ends. Germline values: CDR1 SGDLS, CDR2 YYNGEE. The CDR3 is 17 residues long. The CDR3 bases are TGTGCCAGCAGCGCAAGGAGGCCCGCTTCGAACACCGGGGAGCTGTTTTTT. This sequence encodes CASSARRPASNTGELFF.

The V gene is TRBV5-1, the J gene TRBJ2-1; TRBD2 agrees at 9 bases. This CDR3 spans 14 amino acids. Germline trimming cut 3 bases from V and 8 bases from J; bases unmatched to any gene: 6. CDR1 is SGHRS and CDR2 is YFSETQ in the germline V gene. In DNA form, the CDR3 reads TGCGCCAGCAGCTCCGGGACTAGCATTGATGAGCAGTTCTTC. Translating gives CASSSGTSIDEQFF. The full variable domain, in which reference TRBV5-1 and TRBJ2-1 provide the parts outside the CDR3, is KAGVTQTPRYLIKTRGQQVTLSCSPISGHRSVSWYQQTPGQGLQFLFEYFSETQRNKGNFPGRFSGRQFSNSRSEMNVSTLELGDSALYLCASSSGTSIDEQFFGPGTRLTVL.

The chain is built from TRBV7-9 and TRBJ2-1; 8 nucleotides match TRBD2. This CDR3 spans 15 amino acids. With 2 bases clipped from V and 12 bases from J, the junction kept 12 bases outside the gene matches. Germline CDR1 reads SEHNR; CDR2 reads FQNEAQ (reference sequence). The CDR3 DNA sequence: TGTGCCAGCAGCTTAATCACGGGAGGGATTTCTGTGCAGTTCTTC. It translates to CASSLITGGISVQFF.

The chain carries TRBV2 and TRBJ1-4; the D gene is possibly TRBD1 (5 bases). The CDR3 runs to 13 residues. The V end lost 2 bases, the J end lost 7 bases, and 8 bases lay between the germline ends. The germline V gene has CDR1 SNHLY and CDR2 FYNNEI. DNA of the CDR3: TGTGCCAGCAGTGAAAACAGGATTGAAAAACTGTTTTTT. It yields the protein CASSENRIEKLFF. Supplemented by reference TRBV2 and TRBJ1-4, the full variable domain reads EPEVTQTPSHQVTQMGQEVILRCVPISNHLYFYWYRQILGQKVEFLVSFYNNEISEKSEIFDDQFSVERPDGSNFTLKIRSTKLEDSAMYFCASSENRIEKLFFGSGTQLSVL.

The gene calls are TRBV6-5 and TRBJ2-3; 9 bases agree with TRBD1. CDR3 length: 15 amino acids. The germline CDR1 and CDR2 sequences are MNHEY and SVGAGI. V dropped 5 bases and J dropped 3; count of bases not matched to a gene: 6. CDR3 residues: CASSRNRGLTDTQYF. DNA for the CDR3: TGTGCCAGCAGTCGAAACAGGGGGCTGACAGATACGCAGTATTTT.

This clone occurred once. This rearrangement joins TRBV19 to TRBJ2-7; 7 nucleotides line up with TRBD1. V was pared by 6 bases and J by 6 bases, with 8 bases of the junction left unmatched. The germline V gene encodes CDR1 LNHDA and CDR2 SQIVND (reference sequence). The CDR3 extends over 13 amino acids. The CDR3 nucleotides read TGTGCCAGTAGGTCCTTACAGGGGTTCGAGCAGTACTTC. This translates into CASRSLQGFEQYF. Supplemented by reference TRBV19 and TRBJ2-7, the full variable domain reads DGGITQSPKYLFRKEGQNVTLSCEQNLNHDAMYWYRQDPGQGLRLIYYSQIVNDFQKGDIAEGYSVSREKKESFPLTVTSAQKNPTAFYLCASRSLQGFEQYFGPGTRLTVT.

The chain carries TRBV4-1 and TRBJ2-5; D perhaps matches TRBD1 (6 bases). The V and J ends lost 1 base and 5 bases respectively, with 14 bases between them. There are 15 residues in the CDR3. CDR1 MGHRA and CDR2 YSYEKL come from the germline V gene. For the CDR3, the DNA is TGCGCCAGCAGCCAAGTCCAAAGGGGGTGGGAGACCCAGTACTTC. It encodes CASSQVQRGWETQYF.

The chain couples TRBV5-4 to TRBJ1-4, with D possibly matching TRBD1 (6 bases). Trimming cost V 4 bases and J 5 bases, with 12 bases left between them. The germline gives CDR1 SGHNT, CDR2 YYREEE (reference sequence). There are 14 residues in the CDR3. This CDR3 is CASSDRQGNEKLFF. The CDR3 nucleotides read TGTGCCAGCAGCGACCGCCAGGGGAATGAAAAACTGTTTTTT.

The V and J genes are TRBV11-1 and TRBJ2-5; D may be TRBD1 or TRBD2 (5 bases each). Germline V CDR1 and CDR2: SGHAT, FQDESV (reference sequence). The CDR3 contains 15 residues. Trimming shortened V by 1 base and J by 4 bases, and 13 bases separated the two germline ends. The CDR3 nucleotides read TGTGCCAGCAGCTTAGGGGGCCCTCGGGGAGAGACCCAGTACTTC. Residues: CASSLGGPRGETQYF.